These 25 T cell receptor beta chains were sequenced from one sample in a study of shared clonotypes between healthy human individuals (TCRdb year 2020). Library preparation used the immunoSEQ multiplex PCR assay. Drawn from immuneACCESS, this table holds only the in-frame rearrangements with V and J called that TCRdb kept. Clones are partly lost; checked studies trace under half to an unresolved V gene and leave the rest unexplained. The sample includes millions of clones, with 85% to 95% observed a single time. The ten largest clones represent around 0.13% of the sample. The material sequenced was naive CD4+ T cells sorted from blood. The cell subset or site label corresponds to: CD45RA+ positively selected. The receptors were gathered from a man younger than 30 in good health.

The rearrangement joins TRBV7-2 to TRBJ2-7; 14 nucleotides match TRBD2. The V gene end was trimmed by 2 bases and the J gene end by 0 bases; junction bases not matched to a gene: 6. The germline V gene has CDR1 SGHTA and CDR2 FQGNSA. The CDR3 spans 18 residues. The CDR3 spells CASSLTGLAGDSSYEQYF. The CDR3 region has the DNA TGTGCCAGCAGCTTAACGGGACTAGCGGGAGACAGCTCCTACGAGCAGTACTTC.

This chain connects TRBV7-2 to TRBJ1-2, with 11 bases identical to TRBD1. There are 16 residues in the CDR3. Germline V gene sequence: CDR1 SGHTA, CDR2 FQGNSA. V shed 5 bases, J shed 5 bases, and the junction held 10 bases outside the gene matches. CDR3 in amino acids: CASSGTGTGGVYGYTF. In nucleotides, the CDR3 is TGTGCCAGCAGCGGTACCGGGACAGGGGGTGTTTATGGCTACACCTTC.

V gene TRBV13 combines with J gene TRBJ2-2; 10 bases are a match to TRBD2. Germline V gives CDR1 PRHDT, CDR2 FYEKMQ (reference sequence). This CDR3 contains 15 residues. Losses at the gene ends were 8 bases for V and 8 bases for J; bases not matched to a gene: 11. CDR3 sequence: CASSTSGSPRGELFF. In DNA, the CDR3 is TGTGCCAGCTCGACTAGCGGGTCCCCACGGGGGGAGCTGTTTTTT.

The J gene is TRBJ2-2, the V gene TRBV5-1; 8 bases are shared with TRBD1. This CDR3 is built from 15 residues. The germline V gene has CDR1 SGHRS and CDR2 YFSETQ. Trimming took 1 base from V and 4 from J; bases not matched to a gene: 3. CDR3 protein: CASSLKDRATGELFF. CDR3 bases: TGCGCCAGCAGCTTGAAGGACAGGGCCACCGGGGAGCTGTTTTTT.

The V gene is TRBV2, the J gene TRBJ2-7, with a weak D call TRBD2 (6 bases). The CDR3 sequence is 14 residues long. Looked up from germline, CDR1 is SNHLY and CDR2 is FYNNEI. Trimming shortened V by 8 bases and J by 6 bases, and 20 bases separated the two germline ends. This chain's CDR3 is CASGGVAVVGEQYF. The CDR3 region has the DNA TGTGCCAGCGGAGGGGTCGCGGTCGTTGGCGAGCAGTACTTC. Full variable domain (outside the CDR3, taken from reference TRBV2 and TRBJ2-7): EPEVTQTPSHQVTQMGQEVILRCVPISNHLYFYWYRQILGQKVEFLVSFYNNEISEKSEIFDDQFSVERPDGSNFTLKIRSTKLEDSAMYFCASGGVAVVGEQYFGPGTRLTVT.

This sequence joins TRBV10-1 and TRBJ2-1; 12 nucleotides agree with TRBD2. This CDR3 contains 16 residues. The junction had 7 bases not matched to a gene; V was cut back by 4 bases and J by 6 bases. Germline V gives CDR1 WNHNN, CDR2 SYGVQD (reference sequence). The CDR3 DNA reads as TGCGCCAGCAGTGGTCCGGGGACTAGCGGGTTCAATGAGCAGTTCTTC. As protein: CASSGPGTSGFNEQFF.

J is TRBJ2-7 and V is TRBV11-2, with 13 bases matching TRBD2. With V trimmed by 5 bases and J by 2 bases, 15 bases remained unmatched. This CDR3 comprises 19 residues. CDR1 is SGHAT, CDR2 FQNNGV, per germline. CDR3 loop: CASSLITGTSGTWAYEQYF. The CDR3 region has the DNA TGTGCCAGCAGCCTAATAACCGGGACTAGCGGGACTTGGGCCTACGAGCAGTACTTC.

V is TRBV19 and J is TRBJ2-2, with unresolved D. The CDR3 runs 13 residues. Germline assignment: CDR1 LNHDA and CDR2 SQIVND (reference sequence). Trimming took 7 bases from V and 4 from J, leaving 10 bases between them. The CDR3 DNA is TGTGCCAGTACTACAAGAATCACCGGGGAGCTGTTTTTT. Protein sequence: CASTTRITGELFF.

The rearrangement joins TRBV5-1 to TRBJ2-5; TRBD1 is a possible D gene (6 bases). Germline CDR1 SGHRS, CDR2 YFSETQ. CDR3 length: 13 amino acids. With 4 bases removed from V and 5 bases from J, the gap between germline ends came to 12 bases. The CDR3 spells CASSQQGGETQYF. CDR3 nucleotides: TGCGCCAGCAGCCAACAGGGCGGGGAGACCCAGTACTTC.

This clone was seen once. This chain joins TRBV18 and TRBJ2-2; D is unclear. The CDR3 is 16 residues long. The V end was cut by 3 bases, the J end by 1 base, with 12 bases between. Germline V gene data show CDR1 as KGHSH and CDR2 as LQKENI. The CDR3 coding sequence is TGTGCCAGCTCACCGTCCGTTGGGCAGAACACCGGGGAGCTGTTTTTT. Protein sequence: CASSPSVGQNTGELFF.

This sequence joins TRBV19 and TRBJ1-6; D unresolved. CDR3 length: 14 amino acids. Between the trimmed V and J ends, which lost 6 bases and 7 bases, there was a span of 13 bases. Germline V gene sequence: CDR1 LNHDA, CDR2 SQIVND (reference sequence). The CDR3 DNA is TGTGCCAGTAGGGCGACGGGGTTAAATTCACCCCTCCACTTT. Its translation is CASRATGLNSPLHF.

The V gene is TRBV6-1, the J gene TRBJ2-1; 7 positions match TRBD2. Germline V CDR1 and CDR2: MNHNS, SASEGT. Germline trimming cut 2 bases from V and 2 bases from J; bases unmatched to any gene: 3. CDR3 size: 15 residues. For the CDR3, the DNA is TGTGCCAGCAGTGAATTGGGGGGGGCCTACAATGAGCAGTTCTTC. Its translation is CASSELGGAYNEQFF.

The chain links TRBV5-1 to TRBJ2-7, with D perhaps TRBD1 (6 bases). Germline CDR1 reads SGHRS; CDR2 reads YFSETQ. This CDR3 contains 13 residues. The V end was cut by 3 bases, the J end by 6 bases, with 13 bases between. For the CDR3, the DNA is TGCGCCAGCAGCTCCCGGACAGCCACCGAGCAGTACTTC. Its translation is CASSSRTATEQYF.

The chain joins TRBV6-6 to TRBJ2-5; 7 nucleotides agree with TRBD1. V lost 6 bases to trimming and J lost 2 bases; unmatched junction nucleotides: 3. Germline V gene lookup returns CDR1 MNHNY and CDR2 SVGAGI (reference sequence). The CDR3 has 13 amino acids. CDR3 DNA sequence: TGTGCCAGCAGGCGCAGGGGGCAAGAGACCCAGTACTTC. It translates to CASRRRGQETQYF.

This clone was seen only a few times. Other nucleotide sequences from this sample produce the same CDR3. CDR3 bases: TGTGCCAGCTCACCAAGCGAAGGCAATCAGCCCCAGCATTTT. This encodes CASSPSEGNQPQHF. The chain is built from TRBV18 and TRBJ1-5; D is uncertain. Germline-derived CDR1 and CDR2 are KGHSH and LQKENI. The CDR3 contains 14 residues. Trimming took off 2 bases at V and 2 bases at J, with 7 bases between the two ends.

The chain is built from TRBV10-3 and TRBJ2-5; D is perhaps TRBD1 or TRBD2 (6 bases each). This CDR3 comprises 13 residues. Trimming took 6 bases from V and 7 from J, leaving 15 bases between them. Germline CDR1 ENHRY, CDR2 SYGVKD. The CDR3 region is CAIREGVDVTQYF. The CDR3 DNA sequence: TGTGCCATCAGGGAGGGGGTCGATGTGACCCAGTACTTC.

J is TRBJ1-1 and V is TRBV10-3; 11 positions agree with TRBD1. CDR1 and CDR2 from the germline V gene are ENHRY and SYGVKD. With V trimmed by 7 bases and J by 5 bases, 9 bases remained unmatched. This CDR3 is 15 amino acids long. Here the CDR3 DNA reads TGTGCCATCAAGGACAGGGGGCTGGGGGGTACTGAAGCTTTCTTT. Protein sequence: CAIKDRGLGGTEAFF.

The J gene is TRBJ2-5, the V gene TRBV5-1; 9 bases align to TRBD2. Germline CDR1 reads SGHRS; CDR2 reads YFSETQ. V lost 0 bases and J lost 7; bases outside the gene matches: 10. This CDR3 is built from 16 residues. The CDR3 here is CASSLAIISGGTTQYF. The CDR3 DNA reads TGCGCCAGCAGCTTGGCCATTATTAGCGGGGGCACGACCCAGTACTTC.

J is TRBJ2-7 and V is TRBV6-5; D call uncertain. Germline assignment: CDR1 MNHEY and CDR2 SVGAGI. This CDR3 comprises 11 residues. V was trimmed by 4 bases and J by 7 bases, leaving 8 bases between them. CDR3 sequence: CASSSELEQYF. Written as DNA, the CDR3 is TGTGCCAGCAGTTCCGAACTAGAGCAGTACTTC.

The gene calls are TRBV5-1 and TRBJ1-4; no firm D call. The germline V gene has CDR1 SGHRS and CDR2 YFSETQ. The V end was cut by 4 bases, the J end by 7 bases, with 17 bases between. CDR3 length: 15 amino acids. This CDR3 reads CASSANEGRSEKLFF. The CDR3 coding sequence is TGCGCCAGCAGCGCGAATGAGGGAAGGAGTGAAAAACTGTTTTTT. Filled out from reference TRBV5-1 and TRBJ1-4, the complete variable domain reads KAGVTQTPRYLIKTRGQQVTLSCSPISGHRSVSWYQQTPGQGLQFLFEYFSETQRNKGNFPGRFSGRQFSNSRSEMNVSTLELGDSALYLCASSANEGRSEKLFFGSGTQLSVL.

About this clone: Other nucleotide sequences from this sample produce the same CDR3. This sequence joins TRBV11-2 and TRBJ2-5; maybe TRBD2 (6 bases). The CDR3 contains 14 residues. Germline V gene lookup returns CDR1 SGHAT and CDR2 FQNNGV. V was clipped by 5 bases and J by 5 bases, with 15 bases between them. The CDR3 here is CASSPTGVGETQYF. CDR3 sequence (DNA): TGTGCCAGCAGCCCTACGGGGGTCGGGGAGACCCAGTACTTC.

This chain joins TRBV27 and TRBJ1-5; 7 bases are shared with TRBD1. The V gene's germline CDR1 is MNHEY and CDR2 SMNVEV (reference sequence). V shed 5 bases and J 0 bases; nucleotides not matched to a gene: 7. The CDR3 has 16 amino acids. As DNA, the CDR3 is TGTGCCAGCAGTGCGGGGACAGACCCTAGCAATCAGCCCCAGCATTTT. Translation: CASSAGTDPSNQPQHF.

This chain uses TRBV18 with TRBJ1-2; 8 bases fit TRBD1. CDR3 length: 15 amino acids. J gave up 7 bases and V 2 bases, and 9 bases lay outside the gene matches. Per the germline V gene, CDR1 is KGHSH and CDR2 is LQKENI. The CDR3 reads CASSPGGQGAGGYTF. For the CDR3, the DNA is TGTGCCAGCTCACCAGGGGGGCAGGGGGCCGGTGGCTACACCTTC.

This chain links TRBV25-1 with TRBJ2-2; D unresolved. V was cut by 7 bases and J by 2 bases, with 11 bases left in between. The CDR3 contains 14 residues. CDR1 MGHDK and CDR2 SYGVNS come from the germline V gene. CDR3 DNA sequence: TGTGCCAGCAAAGTTGGTTCTAACACCGGGGAGCTGTTTTTT. It is translated as CASKVGSNTGELFF.

On this clone: Other DNA variants within this sample encode the same CDR3. The chain is built from TRBV5-1 and TRBJ2-5; TRBD1 matches 8 bases. The V segment lost 0 bases and the J segment 5 bases; nucleotides outside the gene matches: 6. The germline V gene has CDR1 SGHRS and CDR2 YFSETQ. This CDR3 spans 15 amino acids. CDR3 DNA: TGCGCCAGCAGCTTGGGGCCAGGGGGCGAGGAGACCCAGTACTTC. This encodes CASSLGPGGEETQYF.